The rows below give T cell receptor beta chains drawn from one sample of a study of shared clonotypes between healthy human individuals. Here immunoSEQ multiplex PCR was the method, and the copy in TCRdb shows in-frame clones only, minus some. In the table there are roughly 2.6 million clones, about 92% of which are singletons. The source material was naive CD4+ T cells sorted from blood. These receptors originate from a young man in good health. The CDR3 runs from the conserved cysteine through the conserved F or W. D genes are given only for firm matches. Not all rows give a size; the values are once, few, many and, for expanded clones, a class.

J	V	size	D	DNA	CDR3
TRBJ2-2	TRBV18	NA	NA	TGTGCCAGCTCACTCAACCTCCAGAACACCGGGGAGCTGTTTTTT	CASSLNLQNTGELFF
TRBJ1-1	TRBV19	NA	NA	TGTGCCAGTAGTATTCACAGCCTGAACACTGAAGCTTTCTTT	CASSIHSLNTEAFF
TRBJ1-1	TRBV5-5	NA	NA	TGTGCCAGCAGCTCCTCCGGAACGAACACTGAAGCTTTCTTT	CASSSSGTNTEAFF
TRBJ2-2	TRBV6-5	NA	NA	TGTGCCAGCAGTTACCTCCAATACACCGGGGAGCTGTTTTTT	CASSYLQYTGELFF
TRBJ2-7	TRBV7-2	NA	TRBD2	TGTGCCAGCAGCTTACGGGCGGGAGGCCTCTCCTACGAGCAGTACTTC	CASSLRAGGLSYEQYF
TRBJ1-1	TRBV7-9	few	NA	TGTGCCAGCAGCTTACTCGGCGGCTTCGAAGCTTTCTTT	CASSLLGGFEAFF
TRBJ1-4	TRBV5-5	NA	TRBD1	TGTGCCAGCAGCTATGGACAGGGCGGCGAAAAACTGTTTTTT	CASSYGQGGEKLFF
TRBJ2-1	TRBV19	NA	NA	TGTGCCAGTAGCCGTCAGTCTCTCTCCTACAATGAGCAGTTCTTC	CASSRQSLSYNEQFF
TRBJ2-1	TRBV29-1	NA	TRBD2	TGCAGCGTAGCGACTAGCGGGAGCATCGGTGAGCAGTTCTTC	CSVATSGSIGEQFF
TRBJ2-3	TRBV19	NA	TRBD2	TGTGCCAGTAGTATCACTAGCGGGAGATCCCCAGATACGCAGTATTTT	CASSITSGRSPDTQYF
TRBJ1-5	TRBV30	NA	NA	TGTGCCTGGAGTGTGTATGCAGGTCAGCCCCAGCATTTT	CAWSVYAGQPQHF
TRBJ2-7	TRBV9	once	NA	TGTGCCAGCAGCGTAATGTCAGGGAGTAGCGAGCAGTACTTC	CASSVMSGSSEQYF
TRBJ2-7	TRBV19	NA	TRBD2	TGTGCCAGTACCATAGGGCAAGGACTAGCGGGGCGCGAGCAGTACTTC	CASTIGQGLAGREQYF
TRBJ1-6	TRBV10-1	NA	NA	TGCGCCAGCAGTCCACAGGGAAGGAATTCACCCCTCCACTTT	CASSPQGRNSPLHF
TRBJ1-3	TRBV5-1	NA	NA	TGCGCCAGCAGCGGAGGGACCTCTGGAAACACCATATATTTT	CASSGGTSGNTIYF
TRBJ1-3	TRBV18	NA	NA	TGTGCCAGCTCACTTAGTCGTTCTGGAAACACCATATATTTT	CASSLSRSGNTIYF
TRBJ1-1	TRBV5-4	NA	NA	TGTGCCAGCAGCTTGGACAGGTACCCTGAAGCTTTCTTT	CASSLDRYPEAFF
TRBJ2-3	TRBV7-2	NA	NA	TGTGCCAGCAGTCTTGGAGGGACTGTTGATACGCAGTATTTT	CASSLGGTVDTQYF
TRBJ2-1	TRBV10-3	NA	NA	TGTGCCCCACGGGACGGAGGTGACAATGAGCAGTTCTTC	CAPRDGGDNEQFF
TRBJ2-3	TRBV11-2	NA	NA	TGTGCCAGCAGCTTAGATCGGGCGGTAGATACGCAGTATTTT	CASSLDRAVDTQYF
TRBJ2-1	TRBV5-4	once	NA	TGTGCCAGCAGTGTAGGGAAAGGAGAGCAGTTCTTC	CASSVGKGEQFF
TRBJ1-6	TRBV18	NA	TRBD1	TGTGCCAGCTCACCATTGGGGACAGGGGGGGGTTCACCCCTCCACTTT	CASSPLGTGGGSPLHF
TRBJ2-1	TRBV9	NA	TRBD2	TGTGCCAGCAGCGTAGAAAGCTGGGTAGCGGGAGGGGTCTACAATGAGCAGTTCTTC	CASSVESWVAGGVYNEQFF
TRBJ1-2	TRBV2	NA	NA	TGTGCCAGCAGTGTCAACGCCCCGAACTATGGCTACACCTTC	CASSVNAPNYGYTF
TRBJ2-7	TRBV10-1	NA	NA	TGCGCCAGCAGTGACCACCGATCAGGTGGAGGACTCTACGAGCAGTACTTC	CASSDHRSGGGLYEQYF
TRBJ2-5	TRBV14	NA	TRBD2	TGTGCCAGCAGCCCGAGACTAGCGGGGGGCCAAGAGACCCAGTACTTC	CASSPRLAGGQETQYF
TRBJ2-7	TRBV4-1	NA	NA	TGCGCCAGCAGCCAAGACCAGGGCCCCTACGAGCAGTACTTC	CASSQDQGPYEQYF
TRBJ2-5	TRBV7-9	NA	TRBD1	TGTGCCAGCAGACACCGACAGGGCACCAACGAGACCCAGTACTTC	CASRHRQGTNETQYF
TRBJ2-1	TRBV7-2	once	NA	TGTGCCAGCAGCTGGGGGGCTTCACGAAGTGAGCAGTTCTTC	CASSWGASRSEQFF
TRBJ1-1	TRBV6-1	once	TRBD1	TGTGCCAGCAGGACAGGGAAGAACACTGAAGCTTTCTTT	CASRTGKNTEAFF
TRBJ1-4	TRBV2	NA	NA	TGTGCCAGCCAAACAGGGACAACTAATGAAAAACTGTTTTTT	CASQTGTTNEKLFF
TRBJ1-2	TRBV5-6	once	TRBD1	TGTGCCAGCAGCACAGGACAGGGGCCGGGGCTCTATGGCTACACCTTC	CASSTGQGPGLYGYTF
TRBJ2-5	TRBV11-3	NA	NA	TGTGCCAGCAGCTTAAACAGCGGAGAGAGAGAGACCCAGTACTTC	CASSLNSGERETQYF
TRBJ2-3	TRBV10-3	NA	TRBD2	TGTGCCATCAGTGAGGGACTAGGGTTGTATTTT	CAISEGLGLYF
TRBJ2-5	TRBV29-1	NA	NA	TGCAGCGTTGGCGAGGGGGAGACCCAGTACTTC	CSVGEGETQYF
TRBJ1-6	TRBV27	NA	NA	TGTGCCAGCAGCGACGGGGGGGGCTCCTATAATTCACCCCTCCACTTT	CASSDGGGSYNSPLHF
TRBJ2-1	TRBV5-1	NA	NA	TGCGCCAGCAGCTTGGTGACCGGGGCTAGTTGGAATGAGCAGTTCTTC	CASSLVTGASWNEQFF
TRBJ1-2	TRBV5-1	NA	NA	TGCGCCAGCAGCTTGGATTTCGACGGTGGCTACACCTTC	CASSLDFDGGYTF
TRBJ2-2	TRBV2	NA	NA	TGTGCCAGCAGTGAAGCGGGGGCGTACACCGGGGAGCTGTTTTTT	CASSEAGAYTGELFF